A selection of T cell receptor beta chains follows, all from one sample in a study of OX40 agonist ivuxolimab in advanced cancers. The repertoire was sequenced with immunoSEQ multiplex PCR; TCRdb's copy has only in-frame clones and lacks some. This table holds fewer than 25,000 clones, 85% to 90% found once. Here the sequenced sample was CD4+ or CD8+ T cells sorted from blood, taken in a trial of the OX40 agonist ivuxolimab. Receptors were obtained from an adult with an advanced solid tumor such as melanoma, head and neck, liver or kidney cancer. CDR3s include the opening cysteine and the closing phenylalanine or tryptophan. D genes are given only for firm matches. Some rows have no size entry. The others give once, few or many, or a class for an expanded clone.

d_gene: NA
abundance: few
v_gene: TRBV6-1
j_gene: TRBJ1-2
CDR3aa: CASSENPTPGNGYTF

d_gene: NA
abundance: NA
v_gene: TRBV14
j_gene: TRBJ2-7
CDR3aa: CASSQDDPGRKASYEQYF

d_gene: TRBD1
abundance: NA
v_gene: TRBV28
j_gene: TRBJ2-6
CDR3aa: CASSSQDRVGANVLTF

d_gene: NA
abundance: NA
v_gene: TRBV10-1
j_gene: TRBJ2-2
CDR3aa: CASSDRLNTGELFF

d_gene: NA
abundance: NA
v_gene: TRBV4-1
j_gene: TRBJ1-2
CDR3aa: CASSQGGSAGYTF

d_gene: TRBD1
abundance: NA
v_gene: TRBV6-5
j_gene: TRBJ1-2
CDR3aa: CASTTLDRGGPGYTF

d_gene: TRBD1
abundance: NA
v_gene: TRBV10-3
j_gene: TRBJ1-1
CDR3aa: CAISEGGDRNTEAFF

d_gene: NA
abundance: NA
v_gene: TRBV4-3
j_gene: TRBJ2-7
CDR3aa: CASSQDSSGHSYEQYF

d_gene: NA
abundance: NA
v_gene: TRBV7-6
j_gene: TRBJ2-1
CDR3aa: CASSLVGGSYNEQFF

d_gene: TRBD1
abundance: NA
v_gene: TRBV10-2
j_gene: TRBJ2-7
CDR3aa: CASGTGSSYEQYF

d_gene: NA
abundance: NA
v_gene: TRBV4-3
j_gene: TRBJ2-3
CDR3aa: CASSPGLAGDTQYF

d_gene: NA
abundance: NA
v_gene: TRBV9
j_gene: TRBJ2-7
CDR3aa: CASSTGGDEQYF

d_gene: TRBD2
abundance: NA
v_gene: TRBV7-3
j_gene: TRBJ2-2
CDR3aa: CASSLSPSGSFGELFF

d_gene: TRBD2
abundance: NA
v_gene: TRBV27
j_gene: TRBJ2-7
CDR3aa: CASSSLAGGGEQYF

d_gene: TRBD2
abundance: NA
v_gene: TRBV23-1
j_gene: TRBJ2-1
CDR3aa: CASSQEKNGRASFEQFF

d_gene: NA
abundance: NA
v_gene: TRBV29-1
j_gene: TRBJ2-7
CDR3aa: CSVRPKESYEQYF

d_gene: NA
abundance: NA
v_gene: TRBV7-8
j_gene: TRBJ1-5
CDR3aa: CASSLETSLNQPQHF

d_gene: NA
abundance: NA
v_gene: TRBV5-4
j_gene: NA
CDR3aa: CASSFFRDASYEQYF

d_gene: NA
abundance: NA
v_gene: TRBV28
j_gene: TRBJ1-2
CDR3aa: CASKFLTVSGYTF

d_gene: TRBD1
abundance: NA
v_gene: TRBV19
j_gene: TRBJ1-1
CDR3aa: CASKPTGLTEAFF

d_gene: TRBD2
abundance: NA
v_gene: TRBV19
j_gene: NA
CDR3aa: CASEVSGASYEQYF

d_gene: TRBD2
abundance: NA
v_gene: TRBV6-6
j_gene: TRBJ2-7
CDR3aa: CASRSPGLANEQYF

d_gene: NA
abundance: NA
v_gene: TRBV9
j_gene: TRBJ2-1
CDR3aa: CASSGNEQFF